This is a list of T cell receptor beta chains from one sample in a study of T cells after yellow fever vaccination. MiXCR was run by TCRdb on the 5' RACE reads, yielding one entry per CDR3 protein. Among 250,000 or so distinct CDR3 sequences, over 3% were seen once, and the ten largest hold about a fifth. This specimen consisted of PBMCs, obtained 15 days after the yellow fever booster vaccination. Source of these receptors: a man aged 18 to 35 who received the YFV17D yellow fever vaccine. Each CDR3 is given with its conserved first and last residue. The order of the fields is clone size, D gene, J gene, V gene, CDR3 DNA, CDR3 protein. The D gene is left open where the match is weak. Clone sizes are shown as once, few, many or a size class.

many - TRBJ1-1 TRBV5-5 TGTGCCAGCAGCTTGGTTTCCAGTATGAACACTGAAGCTTTCTTT CASSLVSSMNTEAFF
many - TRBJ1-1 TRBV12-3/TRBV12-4 TGTGCCAGCAGTAAACAGGGAGGAGCTTTCTTT CASSKQGGAFF
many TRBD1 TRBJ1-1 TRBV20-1 TGCAGTGCTGCCCAGGGGGATATCGACACTGAAGCTTTCTTT CSAAQGDIDTEAFF
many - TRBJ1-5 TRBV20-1 TGCAGTGCCAATACAGGGAGTGGGCAGCCCCAGCATTTT CSANTGSGQPQHF
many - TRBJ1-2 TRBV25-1 TGTGCCAGCAGTGGTCAGGTATATGGCTACACCTTC CASSGQVYGYTF
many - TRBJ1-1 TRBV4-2 TGTGCCAGCAGCCAAGTTGAGGGGGAAGCTTTCTTT CASSQVEGEAFF
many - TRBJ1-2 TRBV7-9 TGTGCCAGCAGCTTTGTGCGCCCCCCTTTGGGGTATGGCTACACCTTC CASSFVRPPLGYGYTF
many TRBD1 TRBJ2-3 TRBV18 TGTGCCAGCTCAAACAGGGGGCCGACTAGCACAGATACGCAGTATTTT CASSNRGPTSTDTQYF
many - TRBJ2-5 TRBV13 TGTGCCAGCAGCGTGGGGCCACTACTCAGGGGGGCCGAGACCCAGTACTTC CASSVGPLLRGAETQYF
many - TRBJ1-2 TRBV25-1 TGTGCCAGCAGTCTATCCGACAGGGGCTACACCTTC CASSLSDRGYTF
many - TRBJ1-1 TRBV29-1 TGCATCGGGGTCTCCAACACTGAAGCTTTCTTT CIGVSNTEAFF